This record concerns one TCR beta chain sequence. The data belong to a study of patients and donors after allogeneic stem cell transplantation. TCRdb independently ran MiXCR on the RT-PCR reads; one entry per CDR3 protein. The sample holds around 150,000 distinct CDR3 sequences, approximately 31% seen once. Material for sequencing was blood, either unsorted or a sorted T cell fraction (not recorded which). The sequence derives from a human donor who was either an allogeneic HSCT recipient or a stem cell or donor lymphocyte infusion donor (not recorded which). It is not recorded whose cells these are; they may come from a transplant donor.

DNA of the CDR3: TGCGCCAGCAGCTTTGGGAGGACTAGCGATAGGGGCACAGATACGCAGTATTTT. Translated, it gives CASSFGRTSDRGTDTQYF. This sequence joins TRBV5-1 and TRBJ2-3; 9 bases are a match to TRBD2. This CDR3 spans 18 amino acids. The germline V gene encodes CDR1 SGHRS and CDR2 YFSETQ. V trimming: 2 bases; J trimming: 1 base; junction bases outside the gene matches: 11.